This TCR beta chain was identified in a study of OX40 agonist ivuxolimab in advanced cancers. As for the study in general: Each patient was given ivuxolimab into a vein every 2 weeks, at 0.01 to 10 mg/kg. Study results and limitations: It was also the case that some nonresponders had low normalized T-cell clonal expansion. More expanded clones were seen, on average, in CD8+ T cells than in CD4+.

Details on this clone: Its antigen is as yet unknown.

Sequencing used immunoSEQ multiplex PCR; TCRdb keeps in-frame clones, though not all of them. Of over 20,000 clones in the sample, 85% to 90% were seen once. Trimming removed 0 bases from V and 5 bases from J; junction bases left unmatched: 7. The CDR3 runs to 17 residues. Germline CDR1 reads KGHSY; CDR2 reads FQNENV. This receptor was obtained from an adult with an advanced solid tumor such as melanoma, head and neck, liver or kidney cancer. The sample in question was CD4+ or CD8+ T cells sorted from blood, obtained in a trial of the OX40 agonist ivuxolimab. The chain combines TRBV16 with TRBJ2-1, with 10 bases aligning to TRBD2. The CDR3 DNA reads as TGTGCCAGCAGCCAATCGGCTAGCGGGAGCGGAGACAATGAGCAGTTCTTC. Amino acids: CASSQSASGSGDNEQFF.